The 2 T cell receptor beta chains in this list originate from one sample, sequenced in a study of blood T cell repertoires in COVID-19. Repertoires were generated with immunoSEQ multiplex PCR, while TCRdb's copy carries only in-frame clones and drops some. The data show under 200,000 clones, approximately 87% seen once. The material sequenced was peripheral blood. The source is a man aged 35 to 55 with active or convalescent COVID-19.

CDR3: CASSDLGQGNYGYTF. The DNA of the CDR3 is TGTGCCAGCAGTGACCTGGGACAGGGGAACTATGGCTACACCTTC. The rearrangement joins TRBV6-1 to TRBJ1-2, with 10 nucleotides matching TRBD1. The CDR3 is made up of 15 amino acids. CDR1 is MNHNS, CDR2 SASEGT, per germline. With 3 bases clipped from V and 2 bases from J, the junction kept 3 bases outside the gene matches.

The chain employs TRBV3-1 (or the pseudogene TRBV3-2) and TRBJ1-6; 8 nucleotides agree with TRBD1. CDR3 size: 15 residues. The germline V gene has CDR1 LGHDT and CDR2 YNNKEL (reference sequence). V trimming: 4 bases; J trimming: 7 bases; junction bases outside the gene matches: 6. The CDR3 protein is CASSRGQGLNSPLHF. As DNA, the CDR3 is TGTGCCAGCAGCCGCGGACAGGGACTGAATTCACCCCTCCACTTT.